Listed below are T cell receptor beta chains from one sample, sequenced in a study of T cells in Graves' hyperthyroidism and ophthalmopathy. One entry per CDR3 protein results from TCRdb running MiXCR on the multiplex PCR reads. This table has under 400,000 distinct CDR3 sequences, 18% appearing once. Material: blood. The receptors originated from a woman aged 45 to 65 with Graves' hyperthyroidism. CDR3s include the opening cysteine and the closing phenylalanine or tryptophan. Each record gives: J gene, clone size, D gene, V gene, CDR3 protein, CDR3 DNA. A D gene is named only where the DNA matches it firmly. Some rows have no size entry. The others give once, few or many, or a class for an expanded clone.

TRBJ2-7 . TRBD2 TRBV27 CASSRTSSSSYEQYF TGTGCCAGCAGTCGGACTAGTTCGAGCTCCTACGAGCAGTACTTC
TRBJ2-2 many . TRBV6-2/TRBV6-3 CASSNNGVTGELFF TGTGCCAGCAGTAACAACGGGGTCACCGGGGAGCTGTTTTTT
TRBJ1-1 few TRBD1 TRBV29-1 CSVETGQGSPEAFF TGCAGCGTTGAAACGGGACAGGGGAGTCCTGAAGCTTTCTTT
TRBJ2-3 . . TRBV6-2/TRBV6-3 CASSYYQASTDTQYF TGTGCCAGCAGTTACTATCAGGCTAGCACAGATACGCAGTATTTT
TRBJ2-5 many TRBD2 TRBV7-2 CASTPAGAGWETQYF TGTGCCAGCACTCCAGCGGGAGCGGGGTGGGAGACCCAGTACTTC
TRBJ1-5 few . TRBV2 CASNKETAGPNQPQHF TGTGCCAGCAACAAAGAAACGGCAGGACCCAATCAGCCCCAGCATTTT
TRBJ2-3 few . TRBV20-1 CSASGPLITDTQYF TGCAGTGCTAGTGGACCCTTGATCACAGATACGCAGTATTTT
TRBJ2-2 few . TRBV30 CAWKGVASAITGELFF TGTGCCTGGAAGGGGGTAGCTTCCGCAATCACCGGGGAGCTGTTTTTT
TRBJ2-2 many . TRBV11-2 CASSLVEATNTGELFF TGTGCCAGCAGCCTCGTCGAGGCTACGAACACCGGGGAGCTGTTTTTT
TRBJ1-4 . TRBD1 TRBV24-1 CATSDGTGRNEKLFF TGTGCCACCAGTGATGGGACAGGCAGGAATGAAAAACTGTTTTTT
TRBJ2-5 many . TRBV12-3/TRBV12-4 CASSLVGTQYF TGCGCCAGCAGTCTGGTCGGGACCCAGTACTTC
TRBJ1-2 many TRBD1 TRBV3-1 CASSGTGGAGEGYTF TGTGCCAGCAGCGGGACAGGGGGCGCAGGGGAAGGCTACACCTTC
TRBJ2-1 . TRBD2 TRBV20-1 CSARDWIFPGVAGVGEEQFF TGCAGTGCTAGAGATTGGATTTTTCCTGGGGTAGCGGGAGTTGGAGAAGAGCAGTTCTTC